Below are 10 T cell receptor beta chains sequenced from a single sample in a study of shared clonotypes between healthy human individuals. TCRdb's table, derived via immunoSEQ multiplex PCR, lists solely in-frame clones and lacks some. This sample has a few million clones, with 85% to 95% found just once. Input material: naive CD4+ T cells sorted from blood. The subset is: CD45RA+ positively selected. The receptors derive from a man aged 18-30 years in good health.

The V and J genes are TRBV9 and TRBJ1-2; D is perhaps TRBD1 (5 bases). Per the germline V gene, CDR1 is SGDLS and CDR2 is YYNGEE. Trimming shortened V by 3 bases and J by 3 bases, and 12 bases separated the two germline ends. CDR3 length: 14 residues. The CDR3 region is CASSAGTAYYGYTF. The CDR3 nucleotides read TGTGCCAGCAGCGCCGGGACCGCATACTATGGCTACACCTTC. Full variable domain (rest looked up from reference TRBV9 and TRBJ1-2): DSGVTQTPKHLITATGQRVTLRCSPRSGDLSVYWYQQSLDQGLQFLIQYYNGEERAKGNILERFSAQQFPDLHSELNLSSLELGDSALYFCASSAGTAYYGYTFGSGTRLTVV.

The count of this clone is one. The chain carries TRBV7-8 and TRBJ2-3, with 9 bases identical to TRBD2. The CDR3 is 18 residues long. The V gene's germline CDR1 is SGHVS and CDR2 FQNEAQ. Trimming at V came to 3 bases and at J to 4 bases, leaving 14 bases not matched to a gene. The CDR3, as DNA: TGTGCCAGCAGCTTTACCATGCGCGGCGGGGGGGCCGCAGATACGCAGTATTTT. Translation: CASSFTMRGGGAADTQYF.

The CDR3 DNA sequence: TGTGCCTGGAGTGCTCGGGACAGGGGGCGGGGGACTGAAGCTTTCTTT. Amino acids: CAWSARDRGRGTEAFF. The V and J genes are TRBV30 and TRBJ1-1, with 12 positions matching TRBD1. Per germline, CDR1 GTSNPN and CDR2 SVGIG (reference sequence). Trimming took 1 base from V and 5 from J; bases not matched to a gene: 8. CDR3 length: 16 residues.

A single count supports this clone. The same CDR3 is also encoded by other DNA sequences in this sample. The chain links TRBV4-2 to TRBJ2-2, with D perhaps TRBD2 (6 bases). CDR3 length equals 16 residues. V lost 0 bases, J lost 2 bases, and 10 bases lay in between. Looked up from germline, CDR1 is LGHNA and CDR2 is YNFKEQ. The CDR3 region is CASSQEGGRNTGELFF. The CDR3 nucleotides are TGTGCCAGCAGCCAAGAAGGAGGGCGTAACACCGGGGAGCTGTTTTTT.

Note on this clone: At the DNA level, this CDR3 is encoded by other sequences in the same sample as well. The rearrangement joins TRBV9 to TRBJ2-1; 9 bases align to TRBD2. The germline CDR1 and CDR2 sequences are SGDLS and YYNGEE. With 0 bases clipped from V and 3 bases from J, the junction kept 1 base outside the gene matches. The CDR3 covers 15 residues. CDR3 sequence (DNA): TGTGCCAGCAGCGTAGGTAGCGGGAGCTACAATGAGCAGTTCTTC. Translated, it gives CASSVGSGSYNEQFF. Full variable domain (remainder filled in from reference TRBV9 and TRBJ2-1): DSGVTQTPKHLITATGQRVTLRCSPRSGDLSVYWYQQSLDQGLQFLIQYYNGEERAKGNILERFSAQQFPDLHSELNLSSLELGDSALYFCASSVGSGSYNEQFFGPGTRLTVL.

The count of this clone is one. The J gene is TRBJ1-6, the V gene TRBV19, with a weak D call TRBD1 (5 bases). V lost 5 bases and J lost 2, with 10 bases in between. This CDR3 has 15 residues. CDR1 is LNHDA and CDR2 is SQIVND in the germline V gene (reference sequence). CDR3 sequence reads: CASSGGATYNSPLHF. The CDR3 DNA follows: TGTGCCAGTAGTGGAGGGGCCACCTATAATTCACCCCTCCACTTT.

The CDR3 reads CASSLIQTALTYEQYF. The DNA for the CDR3 is TGTGCCAGCTCATTAATTCAGACGGCCCTTACCTACGAGCAGTACTTC. This chain links TRBV18 with TRBJ2-7; D unresolved. Trimming stripped 5 bases from V and 2 bases from J, with 19 bases between. CDR1 and CDR2 (germline): KGHSH, LQKENI. This CDR3 comprises 16 residues. Filled out from reference TRBV18 and TRBJ2-7, the complete variable domain reads NAGVMQNPRHLVRRRGQEARLRCSPMKGHSHVYWYRQLPEEGLKFMVYLQKENIIDESGMPKERFSAEFPKEGPSILRIQQVVRGDSAAYFCASSLIQTALTYEQYFGPGTRLTVT.

The J gene is TRBJ2-5, the V gene TRBV18; no clear D. Trimming took off 6 bases at V and 2 bases at J, with 7 bases between the two ends. In germline, CDR1 is KGHSH, CDR2 LQKENI. The length of the CDR3 is 12 residues. CDR3 region: CASSIEQETQYF. CDR3 nucleotide sequence: TGTGCCAGCTCCATTGAGCAAGAGACCCAGTACTTC.

For this clone: Within the sample, other DNA sequences also encode this same CDR3. The genes are TRBV10-3 and TRBJ2-3; tentatively, D is TRBD2 (6 bases). With 8 bases removed from V and 1 base from J, the gap between germline ends came to 10 bases. CDR3 length equals 13 residues. Germline CDR1 ENHRY, CDR2 SYGVKD. This chain's CDR3 is CAISASGTDTQYF. DNA for the CDR3: TGTGCCATCTCAGCTAGCGGCACAGATACGCAGTATTTT.

The chain uses TRBV7-9 and TRBJ2-3; 10 bases fit TRBD2. Germline V gene lookup returns CDR1 SEHNR and CDR2 FQNEAQ (reference sequence). V lost 2 bases, J lost 3 bases, and 2 bases stayed unmatched. This CDR3 region has 15 residues. DNA for the CDR3: TGTGCCAGCAGCTTACCAGCGGGAGGGACAGATACGCAGTATTTT. It specifies CASSLPAGGTDTQYF.